Following are 10 T cell receptor beta chains from one sample sequenced in a study of blood T cell repertoires in COVID-19. The protocol was immunoSEQ multiplex PCR, while the TCRdb copy is restricted to in-frame clones and leaves out a portion. The sample records approximately 280,000 clones, 75% to 90% being singletons. Sequenced: peripheral blood. The receptors come from a man in his forties or fifties with acute or convalescent COVID-19.

The chain has TRBV5-6 and TRBJ1-1; TRBD1 aligns across 7 bases. The trim removed 3 bases at V and 0 bases at J, leaving 5 bases unmatched. CDR3 length: 15 residues. The germline V gene has CDR1 SGHDT and CDR2 YYEEEE. The CDR3 coding sequence is TGTGCCAGCAGCTCTGAGGGGACAGTGAACACTGAAGCTTTCTTT. Its protein is CASSSEGTVNTEAFF.

This rearrangement joins TRBV7-2 to TRBJ1-1; no firm D call. Germline CDR1 and CDR2: SGHTA and FQGNSA. The CDR3 length is 14 residues. Trimming cost V 2 bases and J 6 bases, with 13 bases left between them. CDR3 region: CASSLLQITSEAFF. For the CDR3, the DNA is TGTGCCAGCAGCTTACTACAGATAACATCTGAAGCTTTCTTT.

The chain couples TRBV19 to TRBJ1-5; D might be TRBD1 (5 bases). V shed 5 bases and J shed 1 base, with 12 bases lying between them. This CDR3 is 15 amino acids long. The V gene's germline CDR1 is LNHDA and CDR2 SQIVND (reference sequence). Here the CDR3 DNA reads TGTGCCAGTAGTGTTACAGGTACAAGCAATCAGCCCCAGCATTTT. Residues: CASSVTGTSNQPQHF.

This CDR3 reads CASSSSPGGYGYTF. CDR3 coding DNA: TGTGCCAGCAGCTCTAGCCCGGGTGGCTATGGCTACACCTTC. The V call is TRBV7-3, the J call TRBJ1-2; D remains ambiguous. The ends were cut back, 4 bases at V and 4 bases at J, with 13 bases in the middle. CDR3 length equals 14 residues. CDR1 is SGHTA and CDR2 is FQGTGA in the germline V gene.

J is TRBJ1-2 and V is TRBV28; the match to TRBD1 covers 7 bases. The CDR3 covers 12 residues. V dropped 6 bases and J dropped 8; count of bases not matched to a gene: 6. Germline V gene data show CDR1 as MDHEN and CDR2 as SYDVKM. CDR3 protein: CASRQTGKGYTF. CDR3 in DNA: TGTGCCAGCAGGCAGACAGGGAAAGGCTACACCTTC.

The chain employs TRBV3-1 (or the pseudogene TRBV3-2) and TRBJ1-2; maybe TRBD1 (6 bases). Germline CDR1 and CDR2: LGHDT and YNNKEL (reference sequence). The CDR3 sequence is 14 residues long. Trimming stripped 1 base from V and 4 bases from J, with 10 bases between. CDR3 DNA: TGTGCCAGCAGCCAAGGGGCAGGGGTCTATGGCTACACCTTC. Amino acid sequence: CASSQGAGVYGYTF.

The chain couples TRBV5-1 to TRBJ2-3, with 8 bases identical to TRBD2. This CDR3 is 14 amino acids long. Germline-derived CDR1 and CDR2 are SGHRS and YFSETQ. Germline trimming cut 0 bases from V and 6 bases from J; bases unmatched to any gene: 3. The CDR3 sequence: CASSLAGGQDTQYF. The CDR3 bases are TGCGCCAGCAGCTTGGCGGGGGGGCAGGATACGCAGTATTTT.

With respect to this clone: The junction departs from germline at one end; a sequencing error may be responsible. The CDR3 bases are TGTGCCACCACCAGAACAGGGCATGGCGAGCAGTACTTC. Amino acids: CATTRTGHGEQYF. The chain links TRBV15 to TRBJ2-7; the D gene is possibly TRBD1 (6 bases). CDR3 length equals 13 residues. The germline V gene encodes CDR1 LNHNV and CDR2 YYDKDF (reference sequence).

The rearrangement links TRBV30 to TRBJ1-3; no reliable D call. CDR1 GTSNPN and CDR2 SVGIG come from the germline V gene (reference sequence). The CDR3 is 14 residues long. Trimming left V 2 bases short and J 0 bases short, with 8 bases between. CDR3 nucleotide sequence: TGTGCCTGGAGTCGCAGGAACTCTGGAAACACCATATATTTT. It specifies CAWSRRNSGNTIYF.

The J gene is TRBJ2-7, the V gene TRBV4-2; 8 nucleotides match TRBD2. Trimming at V came to 7 bases and at J to 2 bases, leaving 10 bases not matched to a gene. The CDR3 runs to 15 residues. Germline values: CDR1 LGHNA, CDR2 YNFKEQ. The DNA for the CDR3 is TGTGCCAGCACCAAAACCGGGACTAGTACCTACGAGCAGTACTTC. Translation: CASTKTGTSTYEQYF.